Below, one T cell receptor beta chain is given with its context. This CDR3 has 13 amino acids. V was pared by 0 bases and J by 1 base, with 1 base between. Per germline, CDR1 SGHAT and CDR2 FQNNGV. This record belongs to a study of shared clonotypes between healthy human individuals. Participating donors were healthy, HIV-negative adults free of recent acute infections or vaccinations. Deep was the level at which the assay was run. The repertoire was sequenced with immunoSEQ multiplex PCR; TCRdb's copy has only in-frame clones and lacks some. Here the sample spans about 520,000 clones, over 75% being singletons.

Sequenced material: PBMCs. This sequence was found in a woman in her thirties or forties in good health. Some clones in this sample may be carry-over from other donors' samples. The rearrangement links TRBV11-2 to TRBJ1-5; D is undetermined. This chain's CDR3 is CASSLESNQPQHF. The CDR3 nucleotides are TGTGCCAGCAGCTTAGAGAGCAATCAGCCCCAGCATTTT.